The sequence of this T cell receptor beta chain was determined in a study of somatic mutations in cytotoxic T cells in rheumatoid arthritis. Broader study findings: Measurement of CD8+ T-cell clonality revealed no significant difference between rheumatoid arthritis patients and age-matched healthy controls.

The investigators isolated CD4+ and CD8+ cells by positive magnetic bead selection and checked their purity by flow cytometry. TCRdb's table, derived via immunoSEQ multiplex PCR, lists solely in-frame clones and lacks some. The sample holds some 20,000 clones; roughly four fifths are singletons and the top ten take around 14%. CDR1 is SGDLS, CDR2 YYNGEE, per germline. The CDR3 contains 15 residues. After removal of 0 bases from V and 5 bases from J, the junction contained 3 bases not matched to a gene. For this clone: What it binds is unknown.

Sequenced input: CD8+ T cells sorted from blood. This sequence originates from an adult with rheumatoid arthritis. This chain connects TRBV9 to TRBJ2-1, with 9 bases lining up with TRBD2. The CDR3 region is CASSVGLAGHNEQFF. The CDR3 nucleotides are TGTGCCAGCAGCGTAGGGCTAGCGGGACACAATGAGCAGTTCTTC.